This note documents a single TCR beta chain sequence. The data belong to a study of blood T cells in healthy people across ages. Isolating PBMCs gave at least 7 million of these cells per sample. After removal of 2 bases from V and 2 bases from J, the junction contained 8 bases not matched to a gene. From germline, CDR1 is ENHRY and CDR2 SYGVKD. This CDR3 has 16 amino acids. Together with a sample-barcoded 5' primer, a J-beta primer mix was included in a second PCR lasting about 6 to 12 cycles. In TCRdb, the 5' RACE reads were re-called with MiXCR into one record per CDR3 protein. The table includes about 1.4 million distinct CDR3 sequences, approximately 59% detected once.

The sequencing sample was made of blood. The chain links TRBV10-3 to TRBJ2-5, with 7 positions matching TRBD1. The receptor's source is a young man in good health. CDR3 sequence: CAISEPGTAGQETQYF. CDR3 sequence (DNA): TGTGCCATCAGTGAGCCCGGGACAGCTGGTCAAGAGACCCAGTACTTC.